This is a list of T cell receptor beta chains from one sample in a study of T-cell memory formation after mild COVID-19. Using its own MiXCR run on the 5' RACE reads, TCRdb lists one record per CDR3 protein. This sample has 250,000 to 400,000 distinct CDR3 sequences, with roughly 13% found just once. The material sequenced was PBMCs or a T cell subset sorted from them (not recorded which). These receptors all come from a man between 18 and 29 years old who had mild COVID-19 (a few samples of this study predate the infection). Cell type and time point are not known. Both conserved end residues are part of each CDR3. The D gene is left open where the match is weak. Expanded clones are given a class, and other clones once, few, many or no size at all.

v_call,clone_size,d_call,j_call,cdr3_aa,cdr3_nt
TRBV29-1,-,-,TRBJ2-7,CSYRDFRYEQYF,TGCAGCTATCGGGATTTTCGATACGAGCAGTACTTC
TRBV5-6,-,-,TRBJ2-1,CASSRTDEQFF,TGTGCCAGCAGCCGGACCGATGAGCAGTTCTTC
TRBV4-2,-,-,TRBJ2-2,CASSQDPTITSTGELFF,TGTGCCAGCAGCCAAGACCCAACCATAACAAGCACCGGGGAGCTGTTTTTT
TRBV4-2,many,TRBD2,TRBJ2-5,CASSQELAGGVEETQYF,TGTGCCAGCAGCCAAGAACTAGCGGGGGGAGTTGAAGAGACCCAGTACTTC
TRBV7-2,few,TRBD2,TRBJ2-3,CASSSASGASTDTQYF,TGTGCCAGCTCCTCAGCTAGCGGGGCTAGCACAGATACGCAGTATTTT
TRBV24-1,-,-,TRBJ2-1,CATSDLEGRGSEQFF,TGTGCCACCAGTGATTTGGAGGGCCGGGGATCTGAGCAGTTCTTC
TRBV2,-,TRBD2,TRBJ2-3,CASRRGADTQYF,TGTGCCAGCCGCCGGGGGGCAGATACGCAGTATTTT
TRBV12-3/TRBV12-4,few,-,TRBJ2-2,CAEGTINTGELFF,TGTGCCGAGGGAACAATTAACACCGGGGAGCTGTTTTTT
TRBV11-2,-,-,TRBJ1-2,CASSPLKGRPDGYTF,TGTGCCAGCAGCCCGCTAAAGGGGCGCCCCGATGGCTACACCTTC
TRBV19,-,-,TRBJ2-2,CASSKLGTNNGELFF,TGTGCCAGTAGTAAGCTGGGGACGAACAACGGGGAGCTGTTTTTT
TRBV7-2,many,-,TRBJ1-5,CASSLVGQPQHF,TGTGCCAGCAGCTTGGTTGGCCAGCCCCAGCATTTT
TRBV12-3/TRBV12-4,many,-,TRBJ2-1,CASSFSNEQFF,TGTGCCAGCAGCTTTTCGAATGAGCAGTTCTTC
TRBV5-1,-,-,TRBJ1-5,CASSSGESGQPQHF,TGCGCCAGCAGCTCAGGGGAATCGGGTCAGCCCCAGCATTTT
TRBV7-9,-,TRBD2,TRBJ2-2,CASSQLAGGVNTGELFF,TGTGCCAGCAGTCAACTAGCGGGGGGCGTGAACACCGGGGAGCTGTTTTTT
TRBV9,-,TRBD2,TRBJ2-3,CASSRGAGGTDTQYF,TGTGCCAGCAGCCGCGGGGCGGGAGGCACAGATACGCAGTATTTT
TRBV5-1,-,-,TRBJ1-1,CATEDVLWNTEAFF,TGCGCCACCGAGGACGTCCTATGGAACACTGAAGCTTTCTTT
TRBV5-1,many,TRBD1,TRBJ2-3,CASSFQGATQYF,TGCGCCAGCAGCTTTCAGGGGGCTACGCAGTATTTT
TRBV6-5,few,-,TRBJ2-7,CASNPRNNYEQYF,TGTGCCAGCAACCCTAGAAACAACTACGAGCAGTACTTC
TRBV7-2,-,-,TRBJ2-1,CASSLDRALYNEQFF,TGTGCCAGCAGCTTAGATAGGGCGTTGTACAATGAGCAGTTCTTC
TRBV7-3,-,-,TRBJ2-3,CASSLFVSSTDTQYF,TGTGCCAGCAGCTTATTTGTGTCTAGCACAGATACGCAGTATTTT
TRBV7-3,many,-,TRBJ2-2,CASSPGGNTGELFF,TGTGCCAGCAGCCCCGGGGGAAACACCGGGGAGCTGTTTTTT
TRBV14,-,-,TRBJ1-5,CASSMGTGQPQHF,TGTGCCAGCAGCATGGGGACCGGTCAGCCCCAGCATTTT
TRBV29-1,few,-,TRBJ2-7,CSSSWNYEQYF,TGCAGCTCCTCCTGGAACTACGAGCAGTACTTC
TRBV19,few,-,TRBJ1-5,CASRGGGRNQPQHF,TGTGCCAGTAGAGGAGGTGGGCGCAATCAGCCCCAGCATTTT
TRBV18,-,-,TRBJ2-3,CASSQGLITDTQYF,TGTGCCAGCTCACAGGGATTGATTACAGATACGCAGTATTTT
TRBV4-1,few,TRBD1,TRBJ1-1,CASSQIRRQGAEAFF,TGCGCCAGCAGCCAAATTCGTAGGCAGGGGGCTGAAGCTTTCTTT
TRBV24-1,few,TRBD1,TRBJ1-2,CATSDSTGTGVGYTF,TGTGCCACCAGTGATTCCACCGGGACAGGGGTCGGCTACACCTTC
TRBV20-1,few,-,TRBJ2-2,CSARQGSATGELFF,TGCAGTGCTAGACAGGGGTCGGCCACCGGGGAGCTGTTTTTT
TRBV7-9,few,TRBD1,TRBJ2-1,CASSDGTASYNEQFF,TGTGCCAGCAGTGATGGGACAGCCTCCTACAATGAGCAGTTCTTC
TRBV28,-,-,TRBJ2-1,CASSGPGGPSNEQFF,TGTGCCAGCAGCGGTCCGGGGGGCCCCTCCAATGAGCAGTTCTTC
TRBV20-1,-,-,TRBJ2-3,CSARGGSPTDTQYF,TGCAGTGCTAGAGGGGGTAGTCCCACAGATACGCAGTATTTT
TRBV20-1,few,TRBD1,TRBJ1-5,CSAKTGTQPQHF,TGCAGTGCTAAGACAGGGACTCAGCCCCAGCATTTT
TRBV15,-,-,TRBJ1-5,CATSRDYSNQPQHF,TGTGCCACCAGTAGGGATTATAGCAATCAGCCCCAGCATTTT